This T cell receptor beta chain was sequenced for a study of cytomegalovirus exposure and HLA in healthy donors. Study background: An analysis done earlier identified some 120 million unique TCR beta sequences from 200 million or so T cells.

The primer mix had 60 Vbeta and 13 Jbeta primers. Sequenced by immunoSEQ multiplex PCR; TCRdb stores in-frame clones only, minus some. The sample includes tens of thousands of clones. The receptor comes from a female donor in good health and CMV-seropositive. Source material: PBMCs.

The CDR3 loop reads CASSDSGTPNQPQHF. In nucleotides, the CDR3 is TGTGCCAGCAGTGACTCCGGGACACCTAATCAGCCCCAGCATTTT. J is TRBJ1-5 and V is TRBV6-4, with D maybe TRBD1 (6 bases). The CDR3 is 15 residues long. Trimming left V 0 bases short and J 4 bases short, with 10 bases between. Germline V lookup: CDR1 MRHNA, CDR2 SNTAGT.